This TCR beta chain was identified in a study of OX40 agonist ivuxolimab in advanced cancers. Repertoires were generated with immunoSEQ multiplex PCR, while TCRdb's copy carries only in-frame clones and drops some. The table shows 50,000 to 85,000 clones, with 85% occurring only once. The CDR3 is made up of 15 amino acids. Germline trimming cut 0 bases from V and 4 bases from J; bases unmatched to any gene: 3. The V gene's germline CDR1 is SGHNT and CDR2 YYREEE (reference sequence). Here the sequenced sample was CD4+ or CD8+ T cells sorted from blood, taken in a trial of the OX40 agonist ivuxolimab. The chain has TRBV5-4 and TRBJ1-1; 10 positions agree with TRBD1. This TCR was sampled from an adult with an advanced solid tumor such as melanoma, head and neck, liver or kidney cancer. This chain's CDR3 is CASSLAGTGVTEAFF. The CDR3 nucleotides read TGTGCCAGCAGCTTGGCCGGGACAGGGGTCACTGAAGCTTTCTTT.